This section outlines one T cell receptor beta chain sequence together with its context. Within the sample, other DNA sequences also encode this same CDR3. The data belong to a study of blood T cell repertoires in COVID-19. The germline V gene has CDR1 LGHDT and CDR2 YNNKEL (reference sequence). Trimming stripped 1 base from V and 7 bases from J, with 4 bases between. The CDR3 length is 11 residues. What the recovered Cohort 3 donors had was two negative PCRs, clearance, or symptom resolution. Assay: immunoSEQ multiplex PCR; the TCRdb copy retains only in-frame clones and omits some. The sample lists about 210,000 clones, roughly 77% occurring once.

The clonotype was recovered from a middle-aged man who had recovered from COVID-19. Sequenced sample: PBMCs or T cells enriched from blood (not recorded which). The chain recombines TRBV3-1 (or the pseudogene TRBV3-2) with TRBJ1-1; no reliable D call. CDR3 residues: CASSQGGEAFF. Written as DNA, the CDR3 is TGTGCCAGCAGCCAAGGAGGTGAAGCTTTCTTT.